The 3 T cell receptor beta chains in this list originate from one sample, sequenced in a study of graft-versus-host responses after intestinal transplantation. Sequencing was performed with immunoSEQ multiplex PCR; in TCRdb, only in-frame clones are kept and a portion is missing. This sample yields more than 90,000 clones, of which 85% to 95% are seen a single time; 0.2% to 0.25% belongs to the top ten. Their antigen targets remain unknown. The source was unstimulated CD4+ T cells sorted from spleen or lymph node cells, collected before transplant. The receptor source for this set is a human donor who was the organ donor for an intestinal transplant.

The gene calls are TRBV2 and TRBJ1-3; D gene unclear. CDR1 is SNHLY, CDR2 FYNNEI, per germline. Trimming took 3 bases from V and 1 from J, leaving 4 bases between them. The CDR3 covers 13 residues. CDR3 protein: CASSEESGNTIYF. The CDR3 region has the DNA TGTGCCAGCAGTGAGGAGTCTGGAAACACCATATATTTT. Combining the CDR3 with reference TRBV2 and TRBJ1-3 gives the whole variable domain EPEVTQTPSHQVTQMGQEVILRCVPISNHLYFYWYRQILGQKVEFLVSFYNNEISEKSEIFDDQFSVERPDGSNFTLKIRSTKLEDSAMYFCASSEESGNTIYFGEGSWLTVV.

The gene calls are TRBV19 and TRBJ2-7, with D unresolved. V gave up 1 base and J gave up 3 bases, with 10 bases separating them. CDR3 length equals 14 residues. The germline V gene encodes CDR1 LNHDA and CDR2 SQIVND (reference sequence). The CDR3 loop is CASSIAGSYYEQYF. CDR3 nucleotide sequence: TGTGCCAGTAGTATAGCGGGTTCCTACTACGAGCAGTACTTC.

This clone has just one count. A junction boundary mismatches the germline segment, possibly from a read error. The chain employs TRBV9 and TRBJ1-2, with 9 bases identical to TRBD1. Per germline, CDR1 SGDLS and CDR2 YYNGEE. The CDR3 is made up of 13 amino acids. The CDR3 protein is CASSAPGQGTTYF. In DNA, the CDR3 is TGTGCCAGCAGCGCTCCGGGACAGGGTACCACATACTTC.